A single sample gave rise to the 10 T cell receptor beta chains below, sequenced in a study of T cell changes during pregnancy in multiple sclerosis. Data came from immunoSEQ multiplex PCR; TCRdb stores just in-frame clones and leaves some out. The sample carries roughly 120,000 clones, approximately 93% recorded once. Sequences were derived from peripheral blood, sampled before pregnancy. The receptor set was obtained from a female donor with multiple sclerosis, enrolled in a pregnancy study.

This sequence joins TRBV15 and TRBJ1-4, with no clear D. Germline lookup yields CDR1 LNHNV and CDR2 YYDKDF (reference sequence). The CDR3 consists of 14 residues. V shed 6 bases and J shed 5 bases, with 13 bases lying between them. CDR3 region: CATSRTEVNEKLFF. CDR3 coding DNA: TGTGCCACCAGTCGGACGGAGGTGAATGAAAAACTGTTTTTT.

The chain employs TRBV5-8 and TRBJ2-2; D is unresolved. This CDR3 is 13 amino acids long. The V end lost 5 bases, the J end lost 1 base, and 6 bases lay between the germline ends. The germline CDR1 and CDR2 sequences are SGHTS and YDEGEE. The chain's CDR3 is CASSRENTGELFF. In nucleotides, the CDR3 is TGTGCCAGCAGTAGAGAGAACACCGGGGAGCTGTTTTTT.

The rearrangement links TRBV30 to TRBJ1-2, with D unclear. The CDR3 length is 12 residues. V lost 2 bases, J lost 4 bases, and 8 bases lay in between. CDR1 is GTSNPN, CDR2 SVGIG, per germline (reference sequence). CDR3 sequence: CAWSPVPYGYTF. In DNA form, the CDR3 reads TGTGCCTGGAGTCCTGTCCCCTATGGCTACACCTTC.

The rearrangement joins TRBV6-6 to TRBJ1-2, with 8 bases that match TRBD1. This CDR3 spans 15 amino acids. The V gene's germline CDR1 is MNHNY and CDR2 SVGAGI (reference sequence). With 4 bases clipped from V and 4 bases from J, the junction kept 8 bases outside the gene matches. The CDR3 DNA follows: TGTGCCAGCAGTTCAAAACGACAGGGGAGCTATGGCTACACCTTC. Translated: CASSSKRQGSYGYTF.

V and J are TRBV5-1 and TRBJ2-1, with a tentative D call TRBD1 (5 bases). Germline CDR1 SGHRS, CDR2 YFSETQ. V lost 5 bases, J lost 7 bases, and 13 bases lay in between. This CDR3 is 13 amino acids long. This CDR3 is CASSLDSLNEQFF. CDR3 in DNA: TGCGCCAGCAGTTTAGACAGTTTGAATGAGCAGTTCTTC.

The chain has TRBV27 and TRBJ1-1, with a possible D match to TRBD1 (5 bases). The germline CDR1 and CDR2 sequences are MNHEY and SMNVEV (reference sequence). The CDR3 has 14 amino acids. V was shortened by 4 bases and J by 4 bases, with 13 bases between the two germline ends. The chain's CDR3 is CASSSGGPPTEAFF. The CDR3 DNA follows: TGTGCCAGCAGTTCCGGGGGACCTCCCACTGAAGCTTTCTTT.

This sequence joins TRBV29-1 and TRBJ2-7; D ambiguous. CDR3 length: 14 residues. Trimming left V 5 bases short and J 3 bases short, with 17 bases between. CDR1 and CDR2 (germline): SQVTM, ANQGSEA. In nucleotides, the CDR3 is TGCAGCGTTTACCTCCGAGGAAGCTACTACGAGCAGTACTTC. The encoded protein is CSVYLRGSYYEQYF.

The chain joins TRBV16 to TRBJ2-5, with D perhaps TRBD1 (6 bases). Germline CDR1 and CDR2: KGHSY and FQNENV. Trimming removed 2 bases from V and 2 bases from J, with 6 bases in between. The CDR3 extends over 13 amino acids. The CDR3 here is CASSQGQQETQYF. The CDR3 DNA reads TGTGCCAGCAGCCAAGGACAGCAAGAGACCCAGTACTTC.

This chain links TRBV6-1 with TRBJ2-7, with TRBD2 matching 9 bases. The CDR3 is 15 residues long. From germline, CDR1 is MNHNS and CDR2 SASEGT. V was pared by 6 bases and J by 4 bases, with 10 bases of the junction left unmatched. The CDR3, as DNA: TGTGCCAGCAGGGATCCCCTAGCGGGGAAATACGAGCAGTACTTC. Encoded protein: CASRDPLAGKYEQYF.

CDR3 amino acids: CASSPGPSGPSSYEQYF. In nucleotides, the CDR3 is TGTGCCAGCAGCCCCGGCCCAAGCGGCCCTAGCTCCTACGAGCAGTACTTC. This chain joins TRBV5-4 and TRBJ2-5; TRBD2 might be the D (5 bases). The J call may not be correct, given that the DNA end is closer to TRBJ2-7. This CDR3 region has 17 residues. Germline values: CDR1 SGHNT, CDR2 YYREEE (reference sequence).